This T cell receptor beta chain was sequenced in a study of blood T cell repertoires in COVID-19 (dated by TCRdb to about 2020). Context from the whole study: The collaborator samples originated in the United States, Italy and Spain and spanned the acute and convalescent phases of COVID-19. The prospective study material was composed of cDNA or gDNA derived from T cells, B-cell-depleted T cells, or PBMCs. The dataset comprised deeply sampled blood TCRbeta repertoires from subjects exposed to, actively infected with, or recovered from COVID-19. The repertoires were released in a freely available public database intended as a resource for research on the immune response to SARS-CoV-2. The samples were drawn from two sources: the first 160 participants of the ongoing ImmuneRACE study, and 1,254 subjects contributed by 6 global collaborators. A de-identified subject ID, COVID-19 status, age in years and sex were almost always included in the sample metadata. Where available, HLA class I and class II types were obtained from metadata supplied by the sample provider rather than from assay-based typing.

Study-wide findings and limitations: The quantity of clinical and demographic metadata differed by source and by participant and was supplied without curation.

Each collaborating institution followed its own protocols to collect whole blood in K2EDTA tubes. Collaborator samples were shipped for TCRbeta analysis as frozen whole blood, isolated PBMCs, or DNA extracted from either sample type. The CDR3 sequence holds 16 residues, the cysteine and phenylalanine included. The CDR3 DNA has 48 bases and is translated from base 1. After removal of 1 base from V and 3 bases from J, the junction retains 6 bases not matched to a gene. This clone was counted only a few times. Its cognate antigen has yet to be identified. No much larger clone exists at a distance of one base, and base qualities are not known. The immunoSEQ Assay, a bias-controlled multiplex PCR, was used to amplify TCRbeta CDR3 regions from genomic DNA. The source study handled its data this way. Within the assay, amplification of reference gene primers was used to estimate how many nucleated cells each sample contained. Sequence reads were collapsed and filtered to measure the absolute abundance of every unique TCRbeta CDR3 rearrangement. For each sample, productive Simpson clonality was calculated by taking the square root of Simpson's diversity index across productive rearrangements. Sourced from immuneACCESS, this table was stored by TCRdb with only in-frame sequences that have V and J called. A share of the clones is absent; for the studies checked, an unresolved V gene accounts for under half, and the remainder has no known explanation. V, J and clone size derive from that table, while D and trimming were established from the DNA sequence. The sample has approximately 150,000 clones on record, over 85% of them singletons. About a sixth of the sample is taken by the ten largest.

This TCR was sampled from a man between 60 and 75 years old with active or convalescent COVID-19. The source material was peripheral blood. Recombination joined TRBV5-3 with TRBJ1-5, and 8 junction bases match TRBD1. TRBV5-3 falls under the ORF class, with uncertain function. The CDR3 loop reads CARSLRQGKINQPQHF. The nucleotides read TGTGCCAGAAGCTTGAGACAGGGGAAGATCAATCAGCCCCAGCATTTT.